Listed here are 3 T cell receptor beta chains from one sample, sequenced in a study of beta chain features in type 1 diabetes. Findings and limits, study-wide: Across all four CD4+ subsets, people with type 1 diabetes showed modestly shorter TCRB CDR3s.

Antigen specificity for these receptors is unknown. Expressed TCRB transcripts were sequenced after all isolated RNA was converted to cDNA. Using immunoSEQ multiplex PCR, the repertoire was profiled, and TCRdb retains in-frame clones only, with some absent. The sample consists of around 340,000 clones, about a tenth of them appearing once. Material for sequencing was central memory CD4+ T cells from blood. All receptors derive from a man younger than 45 with type 1 diabetes.

This clone was counted between two and nine times. The V gene is TRBV4-3, the J gene TRBJ2-2, with a weak D call TRBD2 (5 bases). This CDR3 comprises 15 residues. V was shortened by 4 bases and J by 0 bases, with 9 bases between the two germline ends. Germline lookup yields CDR1 LGHNA and CDR2 YSLEER. CDR3 residues: CASSRGLTNTGELFF. In DNA form, the CDR3 reads TGCGCCAGCAGCCGCGGACTCACGAACACCGGGGAGCTGTTTTTT.

This clone was recorded a few times. The chain joins TRBV7-8 to TRBJ1-1, with no clear D. Trimming took 5 bases from V and 11 from J, leaving 12 bases between them. CDR1 is SGHVS, CDR2 FQNEAQ, per germline. The CDR3 consists of 11 residues. The chain's CDR3 is CASSDIRRAFF. The CDR3 region has the DNA TGTGCCAGCAGCGACATCAGGCGGGCTTTCTTT.

The rearrangement uses TRBV4-1 and TRBJ2-1, with TRBD2 as a possible D gene (5 bases). The V and J ends lost 4 bases and 1 base respectively, with 14 bases between them. The germline CDR1 and CDR2 sequences are MGHRA and YSYEKL. This CDR3 is 16 amino acids long. CDR3 in amino acids: CASSPARGASYNEQFF. DNA for the CDR3: TGCGCCAGCAGCCCAGCACGGGGAGCTTCCTACAATGAGCAGTTCTTC.